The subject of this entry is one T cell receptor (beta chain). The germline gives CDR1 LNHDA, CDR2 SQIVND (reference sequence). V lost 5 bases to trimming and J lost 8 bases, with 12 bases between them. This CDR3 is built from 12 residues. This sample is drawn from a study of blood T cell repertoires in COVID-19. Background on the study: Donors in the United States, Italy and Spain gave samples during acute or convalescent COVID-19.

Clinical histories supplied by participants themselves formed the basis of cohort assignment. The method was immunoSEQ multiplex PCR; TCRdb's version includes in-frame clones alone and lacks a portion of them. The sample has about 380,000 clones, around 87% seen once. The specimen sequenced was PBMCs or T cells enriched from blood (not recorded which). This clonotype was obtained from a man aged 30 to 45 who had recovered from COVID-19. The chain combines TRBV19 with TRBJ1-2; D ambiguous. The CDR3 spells CASSRGVEGYTF. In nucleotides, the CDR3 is TGTGCCAGTAGTCGGGGTGTGGAAGGCTACACCTTC.